The next 10 T cell receptor beta chains were all read from a single sample in a study of cytomegalovirus exposure and HLA in healthy donors. In the PCR, 60 Vbeta and 13 Jbeta primers were used. Generated by immunoSEQ multiplex PCR, the TCRdb table keeps only in-frame clones and is missing some. This table holds about 140,000 clones, about three quarters found once. Sequenced material: PBMCs. Every receptor here comes from a woman in her 30s in good health and CMV-seronegative.

The V and J genes are TRBV6-5 and TRBJ2-5, with D possibly being TRBD2 (5 bases). The CDR3 loop spans 14 amino acids. CDR1 and CDR2 (germline): MNHEY, SVGAGI. Trimming removed 0 bases from V and 5 bases from J, with 10 bases in between. CDR3: CASSYSGGGETQYF. The CDR3 DNA follows: TGTGCCAGCAGTTACTCCGGAGGTGGGGAGACCCAGTACTTC.

The chain has TRBV19 and TRBJ2-1; 8 positions match TRBD1. Germline CDR1 reads LNHDA; CDR2 reads SQIVND (reference sequence). The CDR3 is 16 amino acids. V shed 7 bases, J shed 1 base, and the junction held 9 bases outside the gene matches. CDR3 sequence: CASTPGTGGSYNEQFF. The CDR3 DNA is TGTGCCAGTACCCCCGGCACAGGGGGATCCTACAATGAGCAGTTCTTC. Together with reference TRBV19 and TRBJ2-1, the CDR3 gives the full variable domain: DGGITQSPKYLFRKEGQNVTLSCEQNLNHDAMYWYRQDPGQGLRLIYYSQIVNDFQKGDIAEGYSVSREKKESFPLTVTSAQKNPTAFYLCASTPGTGGSYNEQFFGPGTRLTVL.

The chain combines TRBV9 with TRBJ1-2; 7 bases are a match to TRBD1. The CDR3 extends over 15 amino acids. V was pared by 1 base and J by 0 bases, with 3 bases of the junction left unmatched. Germline CDR1 and CDR2: SGDLS and YYNGEE. DNA of the CDR3: TGTGCCAGCAGCGTATCGGACAGGTCTAACTATGGCTACACCTTC. Its translation is CASSVSDRSNYGYTF.

This chain connects TRBV29-1 to TRBJ1-1; 8 bases line up with TRBD1. This CDR3 has 12 residues. CDR1 and CDR2 from the germline V gene are SQVTM and ANQGSEA. V shed 4 bases, J shed 10 bases, and the junction held 8 bases outside the gene matches. CDR3 sequence (DNA): TGCAGCGTTGCTGAGCAGGGGGCGCGAGCTTTCTTT. This codes for CSVAEQGARAFF.

This chain links TRBV7-6 with TRBJ2-7; D gene ambiguous. CDR1 is SGHVS and CDR2 is FNYEAQ in the germline V gene. This CDR3 contains 13 residues. The V end lost 4 bases, the J end lost 0 bases, and 7 bases lay between the germline ends. This chain's CDR3 is CASSSRNSYEQYF. In DNA form, the CDR3 reads TGTGCCAGCAGCTCGCGAAACTCCTACGAGCAGTACTTC.

The rearrangement joins TRBV9 to TRBJ1-1; D ambiguous. CDR1 and CDR2 (germline): SGDLS, YYNGEE. Trimming left V 0 bases short and J 1 base short, with 4 bases between. CDR3 length equals 13 residues. The CDR3 region is CASSVAENTEAFF. In nucleotides, the CDR3 is TGTGCCAGCAGCGTAGCAGAGAACACTGAAGCTTTCTTT.

This clone was seen just once. The chain is built from TRBV30 and TRBJ1-6, with 7 bases fitting TRBD1. Trimming took 3 bases from V and 7 from J; bases not matched to a gene: 12. CDR1 and CDR2 from the germline V gene are GTSNPN and SVGIG (reference sequence). This CDR3 region has 16 residues. DNA of the CDR3: TGTGCCTGGAGCGGGTTGCGACAGGGTGGGAATTCACCCCTCCACTTT. It codes for CAWSGLRQGGNSPLHF.

In DNA, the CDR3 is TGTGCCAGCAGAGTTATATCCGGGAGTGAAGCTTTCTTT. Amino acid sequence: CASRVISGSEAFF. The rearrangement uses TRBV6-5 and TRBJ1-1, with no clear D. V lost 6 bases, J lost 7 bases, and 15 bases lay in between. The CDR3 totals 13 residues. Germline CDR1 reads MNHEY; CDR2 reads SVGAGI.

Concerning this clone: One end of the junction is discordant with germline, which a read error may explain. V usage is TRBV6-5 and J usage is TRBJ1-2, with TRBD1 matching 7 bases. Germline values: CDR1 MNHEY, CDR2 SVGAGI. This CDR3 has 14 residues. This CDR3 reads CASSYSKDRKILIF. The CDR3 region has the DNA TGTGCCAGCAGTTACTCGAAGGACAGGAAGATCCTAATCTTC.

This sequence joins TRBV19 and TRBJ1-1; tentative D call: TRBD1 (5 bases). From germline, CDR1 is LNHDA and CDR2 SQIVND (reference sequence). Trimming pared 8 bases from V and 3 bases from J, leaving 13 bases between. CDR3 length: 13 residues. Here the CDR3 reads CASSTDRYTEAFF. The DNA for the CDR3 is TGTGCCAGTTCAACCGACAGATACACTGAAGCTTTCTTT.